Listed below are T cell receptor beta chains from one sample, sequenced in a study of graft-versus-host responses after intestinal transplantation. Their antigens remain unidentified. Repertoires were generated with immunoSEQ multiplex PCR, while TCRdb's copy carries only in-frame clones and drops some. The data contain about 91,000 clones, 85% to 95% of them singletons. This material consisted of unstimulated CD4+ T cells sorted from spleen or lymph node cells, taken before transplant. These receptors came from a human donor who was the organ donor for an intestinal transplant. CDR3s include the opening cysteine and the closing phenylalanine or tryptophan. A D gene is named only where the DNA matches it firmly. Not every row has a clone size; where given, it reads once, few, many or a size class.

TRBV5-1	.	TRBJ2-3	.	CASSLGGISADTQYF	TGCGCCAGCAGCTTGGGGGGCATCAGCGCAGATACGCAGTATTTT
TRBV6-1	TRBD1	TRBJ2-2	.	CASRNRGIAGELFF	TGTGCCAGCAGAAACAGGGGAATCGCCGGGGAGCTGTTTTTT
TRBV15	TRBD1	TRBJ2-5	.	CATSRGIGQGSETQYF	TGTGCCACCAGCAGAGGAATCGGACAGGGCAGCGAGACCCAGTACTTC
TRBV19	.	TRBJ2-7	.	CASSIAVAGLSSYEQYF	TGTGCCAGTAGTATAGCAGTTGCGGGCCTGAGCTCCTACGAGCAGTACTTC
TRBV19	.	TRBJ1-3	.	CASSRSSGNTIYF	TGTGCCAGTAGTCGCAGTTCTGGAAACACCATATATTTT
TRBV6-6	TRBD2	TRBJ2-7	.	CASSYFSGRAGYEQYF	TGTGCCAGCAGTTACTTTAGCGGGAGGGCCGGATACGAGCAGTACTTC
TRBV5-1	.	TRBJ2-2	.	CASSLPDTGHTGELFF	TGCGCCAGCAGCTTGCCGGATACAGGGCACACCGGGGAGCTGTTTTTT
TRBV7-8	TRBD2	TRBJ2-7	.	CASSLLAGAYEQYF	TGTGCCAGCAGCTTACTAGCGGGGGCCTACGAGCAGTACTTC
TRBV6-5	.	TRBJ2-7	once	CASSYGAGVTYEQYF	TGTGCCAGCAGTTACGGGGCAGGGGTTACCTACGAGCAGTACTTC
TRBV29-1	.	TRBJ1-2	.	CSVGNYGYTF	TGCAGCGTCGGGAACTATGGCTACACCTTC
TRBV19	.	TRBJ2-1	.	CASKWTGVDNEQFF	TGTGCCAGTAAATGGACGGGAGTGGACAATGAGCAGTTCTTC
TRBV6-1	.	TRBJ2-6	.	CASSFSSGANVLTF	TGTGCCAGCAGCTTTAGCTCTGGGGCCAACGTCCTGACTTTC
TRBV4-1	.	TRBJ1-1	.	CASSQINMVGAFF	TGCGCCAGCAGCCAAATAAACATGGTTGGAGCTTTCTTT
TRBV6-1	.	TRBJ2-7	.	CASSEVPTGYEQYF	TGTGCCAGCAGTGAAGTTCCAACGGGTTACGAGCAGTACTTC
TRBV20-1	.	TRBJ2-7	.	CSALGGYEQYF	TGCAGTGCCTTGGGGGGCTACGAGCAGTACTTC
TRBV11-2	TRBD2	TRBJ2-3	.	CASSLDLLAGVPYTQYF	TGTGCCAGCAGCTTAGATTTACTAGCGGGGGTGCCCTATACGCAGTATTTT
TRBV19	.	TRBJ2-2	.	CASSIGGSRTGELFF	TGTGCCAGTAGTATAGGAGGTTCGCGGACCGGGGAGCTGTTTTTT
TRBV6-6	.	TRBJ2-7	few	CASSQRTTSTSYEQYF	TGTGCCAGCAGTCAAAGGACTACATCCACCTCCTACGAGCAGTACTTC
TRBV19	.	TRBJ1-5	.	CATARTDSNQPQHF	TGTGCCACCGCGAGGACAGATAGCAATCAGCCCCAGCATTTT
TRBV7-9	TRBD1	TRBJ2-7	.	CASSPTGTGGSEQYF	TGTGCCAGCAGCCCCACCGGGACAGGGGGCTCCGAGCAGTACTTC
TRBV28	TRBD1	TRBJ1-3	.	CASSPPDRGNTIYF	TGTGCCAGCAGTCCACCGGACAGGGGAAACACCATATATTTT
TRBV7-9	TRBD2	TRBJ2-5	once	CASSPGTRKETQYF	TGTGCCAGCAGCCCGGGGACTAGAAAAGAGACCCAGTACTTC
TRBV28	.	TRBJ2-1	.	CASSLPRYNEQFF	TGTGCCAGCAGTTTGCCGAGGTACAATGAGCAGTTCTTC
TRBV9	.	TRBJ1-2	.	CASSVADFGNYGYTF	TGTGCCAGCAGCGTAGCCGATTTTGGCAACTATGGCTACACCTTC
TRBV27	TRBD2	TRBJ2-1	.	CASSLRAGATDEQFF	TGTGCCAGCAGTTTACGAGCGGGAGCCACAGATGAGCAGTTCTTC
TRBV9	TRBD2	TRBJ2-5	.	CASSWGLAGGLVETQYF	TGTGCCAGCAGCTGGGGACTAGCGGGGGGGCTGGTGGAGACCCAGTACTTC
TRBV12-5	.	TRBJ2-1	once	CASGSYRGNEQFF	TGTGCTAGTGGTTCATACAGAGGGAATGAGCAGTTCTTC
TRBV11-2	.	TRBJ1-2	.	CASSSYRVGLYGYTF	TGTGCCAGCAGCTCTTACAGGGTCGGTCTTTATGGCTACACCTTC
TRBV30	TRBD1	TRBJ2-7	.	CAWSPDRGYPYEQYF	TGTGCCTGGAGCCCTGACAGGGGTTACCCCTACGAGCAGTACTTC
TRBV7-9	TRBD2	TRBJ2-1	once	CASSPTSGLAIYEQFF	TGTGCCAGCAGCCCAACCTCGGGACTAGCGATCTATGAGCAGTTCTTC
TRBV28	TRBD2	TRBJ2-7	.	CASSSSGTPYEQYF	TGTGCCAGCAGTTCTAGCGGGACCCCCTACGAGCAGTACTTC
TRBV13	TRBD1	TRBJ1-1	once	CASSFPGGTSRNTEAFF	TGTGCCAGCAGCTTCCCAGGGGGCACCAGTAGGAACACTGAAGCTTTCTTT
TRBV28	.	TRBJ2-3	.	CASRDSGTDTQYF	TGTGCCAGCAGGGATAGCGGCACAGATACGCAGTATTTT
TRBV6-6	.	TRBJ1-1	.	CASSYGGDVTEAFF	TGTGCCAGCAGTTACGGGGGGGATGTCACTGAAGCTTTCTTT
TRBV2	.	TRBJ2-7	few	CASIMSYEQYF	TGTGCCAGCATCATGAGTTACGAGCAGTACTTC
TRBV27	TRBD2	TRBJ2-2	.	CASREAGLQSTGELFF	TGTGCCAGCAGGGAGGCGGGACTACAATCAACCGGGGAGCTGTTTTTT
TRBV9	.	TRBJ2-5	.	CASSRGYQETQYF	TGTGCCAGCAGCCGGGGGTACCAAGAGACCCAGTACTTC
TRBV28	TRBD1	TRBJ1-2	.	CASSSTTGTVLYGYTF	TGTGCCAGCAGCTCCACCACAGGGACAGTCCTCTATGGCTACACCTTC
TRBV18	.	TRBJ2-7	.	CASSPPSGFYEQYF	TGTGCCAGCTCACCACCGTCAGGGTTCTACGAGCAGTACTTC
TRBV30	.	TRBJ1-1	.	CAWRGFLRGGTEAFF	TGTGCCTGGAGGGGGTTCTTGAGGGGAGGCACTGAAGCTTTCTTT
TRBV19	TRBD1	TRBJ2-7	.	CASSIGPIGQGAFYEQYF	TGTGCCAGTAGTATCGGCCCCATTGGACAGGGGGCTTTCTACGAGCAGTACTTC
TRBV5-5	.	TRBJ1-3	.	CASSLSGSSGNTIYF	TGTGCCAGCAGCTTGTCCGGGTCCTCGGGAAACACCATATATTTT